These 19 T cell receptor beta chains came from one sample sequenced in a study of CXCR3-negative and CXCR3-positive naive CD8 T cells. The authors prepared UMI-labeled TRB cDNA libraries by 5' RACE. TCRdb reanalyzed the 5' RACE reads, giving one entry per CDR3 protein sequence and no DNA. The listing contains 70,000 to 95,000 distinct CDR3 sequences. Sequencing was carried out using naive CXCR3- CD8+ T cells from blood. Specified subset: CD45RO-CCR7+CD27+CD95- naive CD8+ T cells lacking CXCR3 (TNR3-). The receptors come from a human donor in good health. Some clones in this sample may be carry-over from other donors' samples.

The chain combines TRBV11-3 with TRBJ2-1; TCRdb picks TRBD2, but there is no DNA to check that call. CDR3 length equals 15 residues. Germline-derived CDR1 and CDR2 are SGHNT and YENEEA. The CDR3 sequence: CASSTRPSGSNEQFF.

CDR3: CASRSDRGNYGYTF. The chain is built from TRBV6-6 and TRBJ1-2; the TCRdb D gene call, TRBD1, has no DNA to confirm it. This CDR3 is built from 14 residues. Germline values: CDR1 MNHNY, CDR2 SVGAGI (reference sequence).

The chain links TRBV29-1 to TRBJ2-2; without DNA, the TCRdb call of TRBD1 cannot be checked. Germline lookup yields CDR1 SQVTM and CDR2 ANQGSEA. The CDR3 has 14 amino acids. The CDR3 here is CSVGPTANTGELFF.

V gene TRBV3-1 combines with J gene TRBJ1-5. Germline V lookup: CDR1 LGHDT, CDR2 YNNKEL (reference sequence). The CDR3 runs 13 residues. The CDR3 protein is CASSPGGGQPQHF. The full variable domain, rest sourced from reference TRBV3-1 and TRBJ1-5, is DTAVSQTPKYLVTQMGNDKSIKCEQNLGHDTMYWYKQDSKKFLKIMFSYNNKELIINETVPNRFSPKSPDKAHLNLHINSLELGDSAVYFCASSPGGGQPQHFGDGTRLSIL.

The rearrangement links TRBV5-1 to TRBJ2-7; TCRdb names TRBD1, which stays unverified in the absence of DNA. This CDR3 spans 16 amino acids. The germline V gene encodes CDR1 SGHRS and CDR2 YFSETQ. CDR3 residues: CASSFGQGALLSEQYF.

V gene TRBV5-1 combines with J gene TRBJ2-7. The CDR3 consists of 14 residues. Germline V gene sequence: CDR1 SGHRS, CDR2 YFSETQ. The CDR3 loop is CASSPVGNPYEQYF.

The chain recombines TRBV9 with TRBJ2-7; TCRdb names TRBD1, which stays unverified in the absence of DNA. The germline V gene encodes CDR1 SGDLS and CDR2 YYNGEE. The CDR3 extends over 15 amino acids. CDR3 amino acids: CASSRTGAGGNEQYF.

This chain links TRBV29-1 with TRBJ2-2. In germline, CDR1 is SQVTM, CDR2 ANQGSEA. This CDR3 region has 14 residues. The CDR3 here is CSVEVNSNTGELFF.

This chain's CDR3 is CASSLVTLYEQYF. V usage is TRBV7-9 and J usage is TRBJ2-7. The CDR3 contains 13 residues. Per the germline V gene, CDR1 is SEHNR and CDR2 is FQNEAQ (reference sequence).

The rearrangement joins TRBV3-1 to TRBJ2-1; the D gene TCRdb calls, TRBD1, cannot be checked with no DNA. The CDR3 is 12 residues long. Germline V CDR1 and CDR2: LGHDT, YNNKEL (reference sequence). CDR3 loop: CASSQDLDNRFF.

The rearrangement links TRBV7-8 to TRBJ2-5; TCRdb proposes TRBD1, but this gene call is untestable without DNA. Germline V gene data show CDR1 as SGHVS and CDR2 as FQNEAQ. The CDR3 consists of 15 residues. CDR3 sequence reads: CASSLAGTGGETQYF.

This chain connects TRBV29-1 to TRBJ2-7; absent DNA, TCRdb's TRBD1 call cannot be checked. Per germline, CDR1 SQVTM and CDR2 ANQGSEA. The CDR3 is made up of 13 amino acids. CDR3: CSVVGTGVHEQYF.

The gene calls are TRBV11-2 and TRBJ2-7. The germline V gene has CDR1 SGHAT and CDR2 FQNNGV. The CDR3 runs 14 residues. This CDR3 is CASSLDTGVYEQYF.

This CDR3 is CASSLVSTEEAFF. V gene TRBV7-9 combines with J gene TRBJ1-1. This CDR3 has 13 residues. Germline CDR1 is SEHNR and CDR2 is FQNEAQ (reference sequence).

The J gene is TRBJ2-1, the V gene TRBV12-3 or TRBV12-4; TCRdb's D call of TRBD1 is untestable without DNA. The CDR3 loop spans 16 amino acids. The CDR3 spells CASTTIGTGVPNEQFF.

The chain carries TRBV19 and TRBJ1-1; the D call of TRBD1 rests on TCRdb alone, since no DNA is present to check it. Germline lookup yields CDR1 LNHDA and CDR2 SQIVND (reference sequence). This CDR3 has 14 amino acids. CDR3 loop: CASIRDRLWTEAFF. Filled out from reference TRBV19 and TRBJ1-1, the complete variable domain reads DGGITQSPKYLFRKEGQNVTLSCEQNLNHDAMYWYRQDPGQGLRLIYYSQIVNDFQKGDIAEGYSVSREKKESFPLTVTSAQKNPTAFYLCASIRDRLWTEAFFGQGTRLTVV.

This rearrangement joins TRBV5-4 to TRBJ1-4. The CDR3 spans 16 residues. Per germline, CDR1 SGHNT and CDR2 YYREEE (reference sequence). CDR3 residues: CASSLSPQETNEKLFF.

The CDR3 sequence is CASSSGGQIRTDTQYF. The V and J genes are TRBV5-6 and TRBJ2-3; TCRdb's D gene call, TRBD1, goes unchecked for lack of DNA. Germline-derived CDR1 and CDR2 are SGHDT and YYEEEE. The CDR3 has 16 amino acids.

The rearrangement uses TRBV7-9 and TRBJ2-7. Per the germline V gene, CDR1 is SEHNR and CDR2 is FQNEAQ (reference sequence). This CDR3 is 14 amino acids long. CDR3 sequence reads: CASSLGAISYEQYF.